Listed here are 17 T cell receptor beta chains from one sample, sequenced in a study of blood T cell repertoires in COVID-19. Profiled with immunoSEQ multiplex PCR; TCRdb holds only in-frame clones, not every one. Among roughly 290,000 clones, roughly 86% were seen once, and the ten largest hold 2.1%. Sequences were obtained from peripheral blood. The receptors shown here come from a woman aged 30 to 39 who had recovered from COVID-19.

V usage is TRBV2 and J usage is TRBJ1-1, with unresolved D. The CDR3 totals 14 residues. Per germline, CDR1 SNHLY and CDR2 FYNNEI. Trimming left V 2 bases short and J 1 base short, with 8 bases between. CDR3 loop: CASSEQAPNTEAFF. DNA of the CDR3: TGTGCCAGCAGTGAACAAGCGCCGAACACTGAAGCTTTCTTT.

The V call is TRBV27, the J call TRBJ1-1, with 7 bases that match TRBD1. CDR1 and CDR2 from the germline V gene are MNHEY and SMNVEV (reference sequence). CDR3 length: 13 amino acids. Trimming took 6 bases from V and 0 from J; bases not matched to a gene: 1. For the CDR3, the DNA is TGTGCCAGCAGCGGACAGGTGAACACTGAAGCTTTCTTT. It is translated as CASSGQVNTEAFF.

J is TRBJ1-3 and V is TRBV19, with 9 bases lining up with TRBD1. There are 15 residues in the CDR3. Trimming cost V 8 bases and J 8 bases; bases outside gene matches: 13. In germline, CDR1 is LNHDA, CDR2 SQIVND (reference sequence). The CDR3 loop is CASLNKDRGRDTIYF. The DNA of the CDR3 is TGTGCCAGTCTTAATAAGGACAGGGGACGAGACACCATATATTTT. The full variable domain, completed using reference TRBV19 and TRBJ1-3, is DGGITQSPKYLFRKEGQNVTLSCEQNLNHDAMYWYRQDPGQGLRLIYYSQIVNDFQKGDIAEGYSVSREKKESFPLTVTSAQKNPTAFYLCASLNKDRGRDTIYFGEGSWLTVV.

The rearrangement joins TRBV3-1 (or the pseudogene TRBV3-2) to TRBJ2-1; 12 positions agree with TRBD2. CDR3 length equals 19 residues. Germline lookup yields CDR1 LGHDT and CDR2 YNNKEL (reference sequence). Losses at the gene ends were 2 bases for V and 7 bases for J; bases not matched to a gene: 15. CDR3 sequence reads: CASSQYPLRASGRGNEQFF. The CDR3 DNA reads as TGTGCCAGCAGCCAATACCCCCTTCGGGCTAGCGGGAGGGGGAATGAGCAGTTCTTC.

V and J are TRBV19 and TRBJ1-1; possibly TRBD1 for D (5 bases). The V end was cut by 7 bases, the J end by 11 bases, with 14 bases between. Germline CDR1 reads LNHDA; CDR2 reads SQIVND (reference sequence). The CDR3 is 11 amino acids. The CDR3 region is CASKSGRRAFF. DNA of the CDR3: TGTGCCAGTAAGTCAGGGCGCCGGGCTTTCTTT.

This clone was counted between two and nine times. The CDR3 reads CASSYFVGGEQFF. The DNA for the CDR3 is TGTGCCAGCAGTTATTTTGTAGGCGGCGAGCAGTTCTTC. V and J are TRBV6-2 or TRBV6-3 and TRBJ2-1; D not certain. Trimming pared 3 bases from V and 10 bases from J, leaving 13 bases between. Per the germline V gene, CDR1 is MNHEY and CDR2 is SVGEGT. This CDR3 has 13 residues.

V is TRBV19 and J is TRBJ2-3; 12 bases align to TRBD2. The CDR3 is 16 residues long. V lost 5 bases, J lost 4 bases, and 7 bases stayed unmatched. Germline CDR1 and CDR2: LNHDA and SQIVND (reference sequence). In DNA form, the CDR3 reads TGTGCCAGTAGTCCTACTAGCGGGGGGCTCTCAGATACGCAGTATTTT. Translating it yields CASSPTSGGLSDTQYF.

The CDR3 bases are TGTGCCAGCAGTCCGGGGACTACTTACGAGCAGTACTTC. Its translation is CASSPGTTYEQYF. The chain recombines TRBV6-6 with TRBJ2-7, with 7 nucleotides matching TRBD2. After removal of 5 bases from V and 4 bases from J, the junction contained 5 bases not matched to a gene. Germline lookup yields CDR1 MNHNY and CDR2 SVGAGI (reference sequence). The length of the CDR3 is 13 residues.

The J gene is TRBJ1-4, the V gene TRBV27; 10 bases agree with TRBD1. Losses at the gene ends were 5 bases for V and 6 bases for J; bases not matched to a gene: 6. Germline CDR1 MNHEY, CDR2 SMNVEV (reference sequence). The CDR3 totals 15 residues. The CDR3 protein is CASSPWDRGDEKLFF. The DNA for the CDR3 is TGTGCCAGCAGTCCCTGGGACAGGGGCGATGAAAAACTGTTTTTT.

The gene calls are TRBV19 and TRBJ1-2; D is uncertain. CDR1 is LNHDA, CDR2 SQIVND, per germline (reference sequence). The V end was cut by 2 bases, the J end by 7 bases, with 8 bases between. This CDR3 has 12 amino acids. CDR3: CASSISVAGYTF. In DNA, the CDR3 is TGTGCCAGTAGTATATCCGTGGCTGGCTACACCTTC.

The genes are TRBV29-1 and TRBJ2-5; D remains unclear. V was pared by 4 bases and J by 5 bases, with 14 bases between. Germline V gives CDR1 SQVTM, CDR2 ANQGSEA. The CDR3 runs 13 residues. CDR3 nucleotide sequence: TGCAGCGTTGGAGCCCGATTGAGGGAGACCCAGTACTTC. Amino acids: CSVGARLRETQYF.

This rearrangement joins TRBV9 to TRBJ2-6; D not resolved. CDR1 is SGDLS and CDR2 is YYNGEE in the germline V gene. The ends were cut back, 3 bases at V and 0 bases at J, with 13 bases in the middle. This CDR3 is 17 amino acids long. Written as DNA, the CDR3 is TGTGCCAGCAGCGCGCCGATCTCAGTCTCTGGGGCCAACGTCCTGACTTTC. Protein sequence: CASSAPISVSGANVLTF.

The chain joins TRBV29-1 to TRBJ2-7; a possible D gene is TRBD2 (5 bases). Trimming stripped 5 bases from V and 2 bases from J, with 19 bases between. Germline V lookup: CDR1 SQVTM, CDR2 ANQGSEA. The CDR3 length is 15 residues. CDR3 bases: TGCAGCGTTTTAGGTTTGTCGGGGTTACCCTACGAGCAGTACTTC. Residues: CSVLGLSGLPYEQYF.

This clone was observed once. This chain links TRBV5-6 with TRBJ1-4; a possible D gene is TRBD1 (5 bases). CDR3 length: 14 residues. Trimming took off 4 bases at V and 4 bases at J, with 11 bases between the two ends. Germline V CDR1 and CDR2: SGHDT, YYEEEE. The CDR3 region has the DNA TGTGCCAGCAGCAGACAGATTAATAATGAAAAACTGTTTTTT. Protein product: CASSRQINNEKLFF. The full variable domain, with the rest looked up from reference TRBV5-6 and TRBJ1-4, is DAGVTQSPTHLIKTRGQQVTLRCSPKSGHDTVSWYQQALGQGPQFIFQYYEEEERQRGNFPDRFSGHQFPNYSSELNVNALLLGDSALYLCASSRQINNEKLFFGSGTQLSVL.

This rearrangement joins TRBV5-1 to TRBJ2-5, with a tentative D call TRBD2 (5 bases). Germline CDR1 SGHRS, CDR2 YFSETQ. Trimming shortened V by 8 bases and J by 1 base, and 12 bases separated the two germline ends. The CDR3 loop spans 13 amino acids. Here the CDR3 DNA reads TGCGCCAGTAGAAGCGGATTCCAAGAGACCCAGTACTTC. Protein product: CASRSGFQETQYF.

The chain is built from TRBV19 and TRBJ1-2; 8 bases match TRBD1. V trimming: 4 bases; J trimming: 4 bases; junction bases outside the gene matches: 11. Looked up from germline, CDR1 is LNHDA and CDR2 is SQIVND (reference sequence). The CDR3 sequence is 16 residues long. CDR3 protein: CASSTGGGQGSYGYTF. The DNA of the CDR3 is TGTGCCAGTAGTACTGGCGGAGGACAGGGTAGCTATGGCTACACCTTC.

V is TRBV5-1 and J is TRBJ2-3; TRBD1 agrees at 7 bases. This CDR3 has 19 residues. V lost 8 bases, J lost 1 base, and 22 bases stayed unmatched. CDR1 and CDR2 from the germline V gene are SGHRS and YFSETQ. For the CDR3, the DNA is TGCGCCAGTACCAAATCTTTCGGGACAGTATTCCTCGGCACAGATACGCAGTATTTT. This codes for CASTKSFGTVFLGTDTQYF.